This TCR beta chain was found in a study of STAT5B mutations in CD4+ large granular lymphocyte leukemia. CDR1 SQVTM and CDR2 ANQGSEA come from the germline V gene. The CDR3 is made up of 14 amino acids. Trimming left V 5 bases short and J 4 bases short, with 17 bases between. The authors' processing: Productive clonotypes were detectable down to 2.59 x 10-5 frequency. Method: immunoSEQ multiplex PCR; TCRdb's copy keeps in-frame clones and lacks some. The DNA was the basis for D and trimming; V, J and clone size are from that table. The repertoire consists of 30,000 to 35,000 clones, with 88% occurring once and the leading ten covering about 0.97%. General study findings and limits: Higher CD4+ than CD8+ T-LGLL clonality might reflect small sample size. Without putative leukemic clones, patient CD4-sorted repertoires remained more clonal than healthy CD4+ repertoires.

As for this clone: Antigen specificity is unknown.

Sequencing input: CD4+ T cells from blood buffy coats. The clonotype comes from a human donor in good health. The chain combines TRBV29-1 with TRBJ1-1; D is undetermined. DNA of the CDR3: TGCAGCGTTTGCGGTATCAGGTCTGGCACTGAAGCTTTCTTT. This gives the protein CSVCGIRSGTEAFF.